This TCR beta chain was identified during a study of control samples from healthy donors and cancer patients (dated by TCRdb to 2020 to 2022). The library was produced with the immunoSEQ multiplex PCR assay. The immuneACCESS repertoire file appears here via TCRdb, limited to in-frame rearrangements. These files lack a portion of the clones; in checked studies, under half of the deficit traces to unresolved V genes, and the cause of the others is not known. The sample yields over 150,000 clones; 75% to 95% were counted once. Just over 2% of the sample rests with the top ten. In regard to this clone: Its binding antigen is unknown. No clone much larger than this one lies a single base away; base qualities are absent.

V loses 4 bases of germline sequence and J loses 8 bases, and the interval between the two ends is 25 bases. Including cysteine and phenylalanine, the CDR3 has 17 amino acids. Just the 51-base CDR3 DNA is kept, in frame starting at base 1. The germline V gene (reference sequence) supplies CDR1 LNHDA and CDR2 SQIVND. The sequence links TRBV19 to TRBJ2-3, and perhaps TRBD2 as D gene, on 6 matching bases. This TCR was recovered from a woman between 40 and 50 years old in good health. Sequenced input: blood. The DNA sequence is TGTGCCAGTAGTACCCAAGCCCGACCCCTACTAGCTACTACGCAGTATTTT. It encodes CASSTQARPLLATTQYF.